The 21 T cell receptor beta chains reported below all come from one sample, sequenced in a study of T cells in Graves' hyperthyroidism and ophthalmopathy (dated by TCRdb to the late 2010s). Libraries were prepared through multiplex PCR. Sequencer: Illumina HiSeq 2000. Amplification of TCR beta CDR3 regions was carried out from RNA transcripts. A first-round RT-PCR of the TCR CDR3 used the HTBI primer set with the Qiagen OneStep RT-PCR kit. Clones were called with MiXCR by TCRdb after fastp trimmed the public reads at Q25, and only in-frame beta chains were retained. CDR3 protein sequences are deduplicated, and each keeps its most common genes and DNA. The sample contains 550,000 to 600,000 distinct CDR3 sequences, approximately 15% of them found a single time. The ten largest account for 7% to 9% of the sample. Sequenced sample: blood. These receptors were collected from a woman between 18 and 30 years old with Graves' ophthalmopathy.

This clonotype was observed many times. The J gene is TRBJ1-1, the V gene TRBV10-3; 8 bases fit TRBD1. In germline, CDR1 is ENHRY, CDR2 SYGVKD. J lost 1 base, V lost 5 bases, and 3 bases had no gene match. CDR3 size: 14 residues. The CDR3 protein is CAISFDRGNTEAFF. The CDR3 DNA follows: TGTGCCATCAGTTTCGACAGGGGGAACACTGAAGCTTTCTTT.

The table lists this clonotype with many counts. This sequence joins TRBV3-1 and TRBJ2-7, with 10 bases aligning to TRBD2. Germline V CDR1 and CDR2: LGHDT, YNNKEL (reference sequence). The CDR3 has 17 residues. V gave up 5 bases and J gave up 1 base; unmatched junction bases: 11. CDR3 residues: CASSAALAGDYSYEQYF. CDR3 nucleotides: TGTGCCAGCAGCGCAGCTCTAGCGGGAGACTATTCCTACGAGCAGTACTTC.

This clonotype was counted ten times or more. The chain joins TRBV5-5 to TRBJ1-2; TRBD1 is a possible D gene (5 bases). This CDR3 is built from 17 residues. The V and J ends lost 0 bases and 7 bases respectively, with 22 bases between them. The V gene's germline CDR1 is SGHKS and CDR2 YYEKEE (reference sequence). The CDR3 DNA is TGTGCCAGCAGCTTGGCCTTTTCCGGACCCTCCGGGGGTGGCTACACCTTC. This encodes CASSLAFSGPSGGGYTF. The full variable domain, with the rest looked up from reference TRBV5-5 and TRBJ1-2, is DAGVTQSPTHLIKTRGQQVTLRCSPISGHKSVSWYQQVLGQGPQFIFQYYEKEERGRGNFPDRFSARQFPNYSSELNVNALLLGDSALYLCASSLAFSGPSGGGYTFGSGTRLTVV.

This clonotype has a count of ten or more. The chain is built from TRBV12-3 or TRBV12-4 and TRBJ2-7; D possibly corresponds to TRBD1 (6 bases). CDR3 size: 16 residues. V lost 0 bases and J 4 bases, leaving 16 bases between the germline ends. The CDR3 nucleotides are TGTGCCAGCAGTTTAGCGCGATGGGCAGGGGCGTACGAGCAGTACTTC. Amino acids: CASSLARWAGAYEQYF.

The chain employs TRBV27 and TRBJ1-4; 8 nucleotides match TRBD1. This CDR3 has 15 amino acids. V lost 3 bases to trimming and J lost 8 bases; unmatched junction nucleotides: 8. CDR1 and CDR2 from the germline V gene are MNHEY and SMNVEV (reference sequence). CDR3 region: CASSFGRDRQEKLFF. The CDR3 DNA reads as TGTGCCAGCAGTTTTGGCCGGGACAGGCAAGAAAAACTGTTTTTT.

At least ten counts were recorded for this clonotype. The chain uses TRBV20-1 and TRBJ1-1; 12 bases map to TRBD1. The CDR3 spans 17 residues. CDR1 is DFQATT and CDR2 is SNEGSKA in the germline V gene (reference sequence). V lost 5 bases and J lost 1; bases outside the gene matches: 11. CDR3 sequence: CSAYSPGTGGTNTEAFF. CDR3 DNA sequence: TGCAGTGCTTACTCCCCCGGGACAGGGGGCACGAACACTGAAGCTTTCTTT.

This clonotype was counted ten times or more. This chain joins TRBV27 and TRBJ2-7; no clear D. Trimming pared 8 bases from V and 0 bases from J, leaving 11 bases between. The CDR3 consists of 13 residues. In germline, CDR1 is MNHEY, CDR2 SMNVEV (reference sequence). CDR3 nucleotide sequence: TGTGCCAGCCGGGCCAAGGGCTCCTACGAGCAGTACTTC. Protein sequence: CASRAKGSYEQYF.

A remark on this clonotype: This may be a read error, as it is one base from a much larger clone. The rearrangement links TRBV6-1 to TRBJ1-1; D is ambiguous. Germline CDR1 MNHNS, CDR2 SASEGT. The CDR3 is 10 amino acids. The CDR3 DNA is TGTGCCACCTGGAACACTGAAGCTCTCTTT. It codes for CATWNTEALF.

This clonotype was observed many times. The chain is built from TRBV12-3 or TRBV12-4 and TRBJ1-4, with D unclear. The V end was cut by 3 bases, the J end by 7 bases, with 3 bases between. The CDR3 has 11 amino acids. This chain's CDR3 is CASSFGEKLFF. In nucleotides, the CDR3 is TGTGCCAGCAGTTTTGGTGAAAAACTGTTTTTT.

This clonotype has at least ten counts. This CDR3 reads CASSKAVTYNEQFF. The CDR3 DNA reads TGTGCCAGTTCCAAAGCGGTGACCTACAATGAGCAGTTCTTC. V is TRBV19 and J is TRBJ2-1; TRBD2 might be the D (5 bases). Germline V lookup: CDR1 LNHDA, CDR2 SQIVND (reference sequence). V lost 8 bases, J lost 2 bases, and 13 bases lay in between. CDR3 length equals 14 residues.

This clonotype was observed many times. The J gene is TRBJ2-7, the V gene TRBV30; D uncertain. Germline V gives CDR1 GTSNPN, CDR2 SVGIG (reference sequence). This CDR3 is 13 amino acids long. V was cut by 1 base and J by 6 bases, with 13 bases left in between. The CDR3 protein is CAWSEGSPPEQYF. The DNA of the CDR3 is TGTGCCTGGAGTGAGGGCAGTCCACCCGAGCAGTACTTC.

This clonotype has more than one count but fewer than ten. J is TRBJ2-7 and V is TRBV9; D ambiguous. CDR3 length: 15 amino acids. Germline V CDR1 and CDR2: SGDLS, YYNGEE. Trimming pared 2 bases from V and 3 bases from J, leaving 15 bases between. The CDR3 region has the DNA TGTGCCAGCAGCGTCAATTCGACTGCAAGCTACGAGCAGTACTTC. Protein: CASSVNSTASYEQYF.

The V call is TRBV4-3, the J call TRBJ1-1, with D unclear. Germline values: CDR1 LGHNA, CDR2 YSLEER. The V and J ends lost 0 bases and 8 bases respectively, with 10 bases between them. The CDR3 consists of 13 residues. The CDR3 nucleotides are TGCGCCAGCAGCCAAGATCGCGGGGAAGAAGCTTTCTTT. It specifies CASSQDRGEEAFF.

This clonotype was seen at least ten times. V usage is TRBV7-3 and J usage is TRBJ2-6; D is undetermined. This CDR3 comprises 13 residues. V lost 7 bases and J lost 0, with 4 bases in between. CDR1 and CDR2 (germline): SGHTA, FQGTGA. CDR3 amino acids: CASTPSGANVLTF. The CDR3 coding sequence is TGTGCCAGCACTCCCTCTGGGGCCAACGTCCTGACTTTC. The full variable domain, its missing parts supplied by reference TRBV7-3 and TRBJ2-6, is GAGVSQTPSNKVTEKGKYVELRCDPISGHTALYWYRQSLGQGPEFLIYFQGTGAADDSGLPNDRFFAVRPEGSVSTLKIQRTERGDSAVYLCASTPSGANVLTFGAGSRLTVL.

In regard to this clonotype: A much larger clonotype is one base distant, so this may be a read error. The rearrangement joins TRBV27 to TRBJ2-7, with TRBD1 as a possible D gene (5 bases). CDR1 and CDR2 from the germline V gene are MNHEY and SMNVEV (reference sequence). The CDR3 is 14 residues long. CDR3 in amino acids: CAGSLGATDYEQYF. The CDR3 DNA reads TGTGCCGGCAGTTTAGGGGCGACGGACTACGAGCAGTACTTC.

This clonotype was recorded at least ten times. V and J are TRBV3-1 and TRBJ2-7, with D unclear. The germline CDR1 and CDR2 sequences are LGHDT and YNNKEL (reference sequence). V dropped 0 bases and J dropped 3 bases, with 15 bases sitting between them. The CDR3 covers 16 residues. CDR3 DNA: TGTGCCAGCAGCCAAGATCGTCCAAGTTTTATCTACGAGCAGTACTTC. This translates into CASSQDRPSFIYEQYF.

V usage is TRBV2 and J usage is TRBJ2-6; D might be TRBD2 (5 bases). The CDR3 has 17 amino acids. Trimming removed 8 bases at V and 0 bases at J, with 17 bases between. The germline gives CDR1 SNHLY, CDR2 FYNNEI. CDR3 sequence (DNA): TGTGCCAGCTGGGAGAGTTCTGGCCTCTCTGGGGCCAACGTCCTGACTTTC. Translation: CASWESSGLSGANVLTF.

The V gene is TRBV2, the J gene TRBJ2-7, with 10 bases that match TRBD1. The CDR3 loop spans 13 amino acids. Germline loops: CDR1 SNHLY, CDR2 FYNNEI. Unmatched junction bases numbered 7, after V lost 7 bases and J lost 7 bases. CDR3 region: CASNGQGVGEQYF. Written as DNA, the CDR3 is TGTGCCAGCAATGGACAGGGGGTGGGGGAGCAGTACTTC.

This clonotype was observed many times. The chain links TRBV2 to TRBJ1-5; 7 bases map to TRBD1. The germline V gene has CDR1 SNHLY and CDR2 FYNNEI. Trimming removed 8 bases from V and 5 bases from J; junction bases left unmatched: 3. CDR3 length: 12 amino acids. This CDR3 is CASVGQDQPQHF. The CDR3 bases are TGTGCCAGCGTTGGACAGGATCAGCCCCAGCATTTT.

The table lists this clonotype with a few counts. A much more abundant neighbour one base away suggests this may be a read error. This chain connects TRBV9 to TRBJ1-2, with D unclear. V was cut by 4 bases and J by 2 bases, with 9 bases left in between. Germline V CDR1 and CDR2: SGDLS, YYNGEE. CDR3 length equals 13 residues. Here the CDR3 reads CASSPEDNYGYTF. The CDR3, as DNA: TGTGCCAGCAGCCCCGAGGACAACTATGGCTACACCTTC.

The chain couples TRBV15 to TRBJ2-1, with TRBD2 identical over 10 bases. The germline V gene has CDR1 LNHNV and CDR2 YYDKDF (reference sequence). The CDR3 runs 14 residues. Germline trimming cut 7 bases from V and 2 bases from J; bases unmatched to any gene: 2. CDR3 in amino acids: CATKREGTYNEQFF. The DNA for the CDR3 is TGTGCCACCAAGCGGGAGGGAACCTACAATGAGCAGTTCTTC.